The present entry profiles one TCR beta chain with its context. This entry comes from a study of blood T cells in healthy people across ages. Study overall: Template-switching capture recovered about one barcoded beta molecule per two T cells.

The use of a sample-barcoded 5' primer and a J-beta primer mix characterized a second PCR of about 6 to 12 cycles. Via MiXCR, TCRdb re-called the 5' RACE reads, giving one row per CDR3 protein. The data contain approximately 830,000 distinct CDR3 sequences, roughly 60% of them singletons. Sample: blood. This clonotype was obtained from a man aged 25-45 years in good health.

The CDR3 sequence: CASSLSESSGANVLTF. The CDR3 DNA follows: TGTGCCAGCAGTTTATCTGAATCCTCTGGGGCCAACGTCCTGACTTTC. The rearrangement joins TRBV27 to TRBJ2-6; D is unclear. The CDR3 loop spans 16 amino acids. V was cut by 0 bases and J by 0 bases, with 6 bases left in between. Germline V gives CDR1 MNHEY, CDR2 SMNVEV (reference sequence).